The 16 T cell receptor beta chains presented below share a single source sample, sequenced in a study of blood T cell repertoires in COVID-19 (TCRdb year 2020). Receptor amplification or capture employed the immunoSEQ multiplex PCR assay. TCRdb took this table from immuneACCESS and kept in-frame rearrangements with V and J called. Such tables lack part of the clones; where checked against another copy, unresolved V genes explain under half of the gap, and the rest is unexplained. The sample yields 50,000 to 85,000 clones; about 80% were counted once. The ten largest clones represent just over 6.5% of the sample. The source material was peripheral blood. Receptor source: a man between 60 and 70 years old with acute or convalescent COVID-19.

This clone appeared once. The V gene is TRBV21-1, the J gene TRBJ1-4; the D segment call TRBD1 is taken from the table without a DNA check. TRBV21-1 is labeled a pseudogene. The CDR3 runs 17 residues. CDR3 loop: CASSKGTGGRSNEKLFF. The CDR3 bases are TGTGCCAGCAGCAAAGGGACAGGGGGCCGGTCTAATGAAAAACTGTTTTTT.

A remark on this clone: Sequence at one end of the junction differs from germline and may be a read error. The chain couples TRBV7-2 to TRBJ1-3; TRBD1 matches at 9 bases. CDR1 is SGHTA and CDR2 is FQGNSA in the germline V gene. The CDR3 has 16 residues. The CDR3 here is CASSLAGTGRGNTIYF. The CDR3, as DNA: TGTGCCAGCAGCCTAGCCGGGACAGGGCGAGGAAACACCATATATTTT. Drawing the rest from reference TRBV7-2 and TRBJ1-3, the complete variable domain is GAGVSQSPSNKVTEKGKDVELRCDPISGHTALYWYRQSLGQGLEFLIYFQGNSAPDKSGLPSDRFSAERTGGSVSTLTIQRTQQEDSAVYLCASSLAGTGRGNTIYFGEGSWLTVV.

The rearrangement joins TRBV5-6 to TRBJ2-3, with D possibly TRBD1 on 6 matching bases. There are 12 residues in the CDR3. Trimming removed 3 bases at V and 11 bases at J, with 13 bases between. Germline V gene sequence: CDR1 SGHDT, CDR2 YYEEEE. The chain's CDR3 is CASSSQGGRQYF. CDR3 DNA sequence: TGTGCCAGCAGCTCACAGGGTGGTAGGCAGTATTTT.

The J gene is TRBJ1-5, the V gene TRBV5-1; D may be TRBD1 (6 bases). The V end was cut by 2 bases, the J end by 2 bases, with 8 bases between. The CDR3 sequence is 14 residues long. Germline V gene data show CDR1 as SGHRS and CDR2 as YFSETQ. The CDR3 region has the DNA TGCGCCAGCAGCTTAGGGGGAGGCAATCAGCCCCAGCATTTT. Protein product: CASSLGGGNQPQHF.

The CDR3 bases are TGTGCCAGCAGCTATAGGGGCCCCGACGGGTACGTC. As protein: CASSYRGPDGYV. This chain links TRBV21-1 with TRBJ2-7; the table gives TRBD1 as D, unverified against the DNA. TRBV21-1 constitutes a pseudogene. The CDR3 spans 12 residues.

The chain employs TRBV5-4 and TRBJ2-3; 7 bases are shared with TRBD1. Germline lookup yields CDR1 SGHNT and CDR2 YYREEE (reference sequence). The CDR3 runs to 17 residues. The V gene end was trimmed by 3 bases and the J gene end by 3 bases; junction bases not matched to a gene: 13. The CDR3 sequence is CASSSASTGVGTDTQYF. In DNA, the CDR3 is TGTGCCAGCAGCTCAGCTTCTACAGGGGTTGGGACAGATACGCAGTATTTT. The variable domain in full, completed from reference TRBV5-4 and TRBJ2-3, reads ETGVTQSPTHLIKTRGQQVTLRCSSQSGHNTVSWYQQALGQGPQFIFQYYREEENGRGNFPPRFSGLQFPNYSSELNVNALELDDSALYLCASSSASTGVGTDTQYFGPGTRLTVL.

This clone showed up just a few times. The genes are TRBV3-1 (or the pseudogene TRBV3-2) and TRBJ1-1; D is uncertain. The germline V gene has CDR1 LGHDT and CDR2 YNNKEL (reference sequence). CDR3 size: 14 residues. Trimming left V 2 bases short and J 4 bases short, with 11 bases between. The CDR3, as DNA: TGTGCCAGCAGCCAATCCGGGGTGGGCACTGAAGCTTTCTTT. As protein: CASSQSGVGTEAFF.

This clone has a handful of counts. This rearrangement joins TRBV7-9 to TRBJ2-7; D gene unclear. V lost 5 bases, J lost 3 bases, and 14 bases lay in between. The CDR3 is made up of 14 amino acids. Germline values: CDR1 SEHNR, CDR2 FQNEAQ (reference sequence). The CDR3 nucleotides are TGTGCCAGCAGCCAGCCGGGTCCTTACTACGAGCAGTACTTC. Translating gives CASSQPGPYYEQYF. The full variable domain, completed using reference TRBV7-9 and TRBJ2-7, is DTGVSQNPRHKITKRGQNVTFRCDPISEHNRLYWYRQTLGQGPEFLTYFQNEAQLEKSRLLSDRFSAERPKGSFSTLEIQRTEQGDSAMYLCASSQPGPYYEQYFGPGTRLTVT.

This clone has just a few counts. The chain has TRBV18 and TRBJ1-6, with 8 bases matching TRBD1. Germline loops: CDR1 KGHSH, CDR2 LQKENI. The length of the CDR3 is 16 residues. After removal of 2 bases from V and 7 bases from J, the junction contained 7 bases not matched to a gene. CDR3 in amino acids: CASSPTDRGGNSPLHF. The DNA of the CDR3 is TGTGCCAGCTCACCAACCGACAGGGGAGGCAATTCACCCCTCCACTTT. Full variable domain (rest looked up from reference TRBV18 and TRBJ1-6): NAGVMQNPRHLVRRRGQEARLRCSPMKGHSHVYWYRQLPEEGLKFMVYLQKENIIDESGMPKERFSAEFPKEGPSILRIQQVVRGDSAAYFCASSPTDRGGNSPLHFGNGTRLTVT.

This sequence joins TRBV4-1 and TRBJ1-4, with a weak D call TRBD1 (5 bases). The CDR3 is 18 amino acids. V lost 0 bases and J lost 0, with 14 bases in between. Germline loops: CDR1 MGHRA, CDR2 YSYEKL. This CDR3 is CASSQDPGIDATNEKLFF. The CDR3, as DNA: TGCGCCAGCAGCCAAGATCCAGGGATCGATGCAACTAATGAAAAACTGTTTTTT.

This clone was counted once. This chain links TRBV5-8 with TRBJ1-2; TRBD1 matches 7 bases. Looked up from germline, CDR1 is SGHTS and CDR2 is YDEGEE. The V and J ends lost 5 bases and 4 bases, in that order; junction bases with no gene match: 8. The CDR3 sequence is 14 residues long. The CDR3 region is CASSPGTASYGYTF. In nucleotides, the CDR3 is TGTGCCAGCAGTCCCGGGACAGCCTCCTATGGCTACACCTTC.

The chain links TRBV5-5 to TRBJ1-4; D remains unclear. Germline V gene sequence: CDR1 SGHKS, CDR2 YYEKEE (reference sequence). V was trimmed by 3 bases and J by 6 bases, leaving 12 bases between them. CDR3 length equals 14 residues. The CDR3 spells CASSSLTRDEKLFF. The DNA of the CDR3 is TGTGCCAGCAGCTCGTTAACGAGAGATGAAAAACTGTTTTTT.

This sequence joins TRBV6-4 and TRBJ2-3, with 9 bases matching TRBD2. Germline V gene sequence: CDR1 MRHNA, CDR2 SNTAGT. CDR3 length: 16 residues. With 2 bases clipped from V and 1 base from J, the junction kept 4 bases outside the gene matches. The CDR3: CASSDRGGGGTDTQYF. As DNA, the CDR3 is TGTGCCAGCAGTGACCGAGGCGGGGGGGGCACAGATACGCAGTATTTT.

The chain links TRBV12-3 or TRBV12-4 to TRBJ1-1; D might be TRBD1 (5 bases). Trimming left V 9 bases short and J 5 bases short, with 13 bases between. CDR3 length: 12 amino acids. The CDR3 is CARLPRGTEAFF. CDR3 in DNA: TGTGCCAGGCTACCGCGGGGGACTGAAGCTTTCTTT.

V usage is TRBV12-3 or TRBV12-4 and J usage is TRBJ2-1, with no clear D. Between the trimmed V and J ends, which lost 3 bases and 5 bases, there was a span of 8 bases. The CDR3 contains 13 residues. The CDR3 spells CASSFSINNEQFF. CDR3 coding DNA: TGTGCCAGCAGTTTTAGTATAAACAATGAGCAGTTCTTC.

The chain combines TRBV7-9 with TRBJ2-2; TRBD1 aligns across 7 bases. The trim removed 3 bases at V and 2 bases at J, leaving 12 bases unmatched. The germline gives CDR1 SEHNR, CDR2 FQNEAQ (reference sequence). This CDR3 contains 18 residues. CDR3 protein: CASSFSQDRVTNTGELFF. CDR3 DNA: TGTGCCAGCAGCTTTAGCCAAGACAGGGTGACCAACACCGGGGAGCTGTTTTTT. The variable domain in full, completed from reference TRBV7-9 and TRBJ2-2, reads DTGVSQNPRHKITKRGQNVTFRCDPISEHNRLYWYRQTLGQGPEFLTYFQNEAQLEKSRLLSDRFSAERPKGSFSTLEIQRTEQGDSAMYLCASSFSQDRVTNTGELFFGEGSRLTVL.